The 22 T cell receptor beta chains in this list originate from one sample, sequenced in a study of post-analysis software for immune sequencing data. General study points: Five or six TRBV segments appeared more often in patients than in controls, and TRBV5-6, TRBV5-1 and TRBV20-1 were among these.

Antigens of these TCRs are unknown. Unique molecular identifiers had been added to the TCR beta cDNA libraries. TCRdb reprocessed the PCR reads via MiXCR and lists one record per CDR3 protein. This table holds about 200,000 distinct CDR3 sequences, about 30% found once. The sample was blood. These receptors were obtained from a girl under 18 with multiple sclerosis.

This clonotype was recorded many times. Written as DNA, the CDR3 is TGTGCCAGCAGCTCTAGCGGGATGAACATTCAGTACTTC. Amino acids: CASSSSGMNIQYF. The chain has TRBV7-2 and TRBJ2-4, with 9 bases matching TRBD2. The CDR3 sequence is 13 residues long. Per germline, CDR1 SGHTA and CDR2 FQGNSA. Trimming took 4 bases from V and 7 from J; bases not matched to a gene: 2.

The sample holds many counts of this clonotype. The chain has TRBV28 and TRBJ2-4, with TRBD1 identical over 7 bases. Germline-derived CDR1 and CDR2 are MDHEN and SYDVKM. This CDR3 region has 14 residues. V lost 5 bases to trimming and J lost 6 bases; unmatched junction nucleotides: 7. In DNA form, the CDR3 reads TGTGCCAGCAGTCGACAGGGTTCAGGAAACATTCAGTACTTC. Translated, it gives CASSRQGSGNIQYF.

This clonotype was detected ten times or more. This chain links TRBV20-1 with TRBJ2-7; 8 bases fit TRBD2. Looked up from germline, CDR1 is DFQATT and CDR2 is SNEGSKA (reference sequence). The trim removed 4 bases at V and 6 bases at J, leaving 11 bases unmatched. CDR3 length: 14 residues. The CDR3 here is CSAIDAGGTLEQYF. The CDR3 DNA follows: TGCAGTGCTATTGACGCGGGAGGAACCCTCGAGCAGTACTTC.

V usage is TRBV7-2 and J usage is TRBJ1-2; 12 positions agree with TRBD1. Germline trimming cut 5 bases from V and 8 bases from J; bases unmatched to any gene: 15. The CDR3 covers 17 residues. Germline CDR1 SGHTA, CDR2 FQGNSA. The CDR3 DNA is TGTGCCAGCAGCCCGTCCCGGGACAGGGGGCATTTTAGGGGCTACACCTTC. Residues: CASSPSRDRGHFRGYTF. The variable domain in full, with the rest retrieved from reference TRBV7-2 and TRBJ1-2, is GAGVSQSPSNKVTEKGKDVELRCDPISGHTALYWYRQSLGQGLEFLIYFQGNSAPDKSGLPSDRFSAERTGGSVSTLTIQRTQQEDSAVYLCASSPSRDRGHFRGYTFGSGTRLTVV.

With respect to this clonotype: This may be a read error, as it is one base from a much larger clone. This chain uses TRBV20-1 with TRBJ2-3; 7 bases line up with TRBD2. The CDR3 sequence is 13 residues long. Germline V gene data show CDR1 as DFQATT and CDR2 as SNEGSKA (reference sequence). The CDR3 coding sequence is TGCAGTGCTAGGCGGGGGAGCACAGATACGCTGTATTTT. It encodes CSARRGSTDTLYF.

For this clonotype: Germline and junction disagree at one end, which may indicate a read error. This rearrangement joins TRBV7-9 to TRBJ1-1; TRBD1 aligns across 7 bases. CDR1 and CDR2 (germline): SEHNR, FQNEAQ (reference sequence). The CDR3 is 14 residues long. The CDR3 sequence is CGSSSRDSYTEAFF. In DNA, the CDR3 is TGTGGCAGCAGTTCCCGGGACAGCTACACTGAAGCTTTCTTT. Using reference TRBV7-9 and TRBJ1-1 for the parts outside the CDR3, the full variable domain is DTGVSQNPRHKITKRGQNVTFRCDPISEHNRLYWYRQTLGQGPEFLTYFQNEAQLEKSRLLSDRFSAERPKGSFSTLEIQRTEQGDSAMYLCGSSSRDSYTEAFFGQGTRLTVV.

This clonotype was observed a handful of times. CDR3 in DNA: TGCAGTGCTAGAGATGGGGATAGCGGGAGGCCGAACACCGGGGAGCTGTTTTTT. This gives the protein CSARDGDSGRPNTGELFF. The genes are TRBV20-1 and TRBJ2-2; TRBD2 agrees at 10 bases. Germline CDR1 reads DFQATT; CDR2 reads SNEGSKA (reference sequence). The CDR3 loop spans 18 amino acids. Trimming at V came to 0 bases and at J to 0 bases, leaving 7 bases not matched to a gene.

In this sample, this clonotype turned up a few times. This sequence joins TRBV29-1 and TRBJ1-1; D unresolved. V was trimmed by 0 bases and J by 11 bases, leaving 13 bases between them. This CDR3 is 12 amino acids long. Germline assignment: CDR1 SQVTM and CDR2 ANQGSEA. The CDR3 reads CSVEEGPPRAFF. The CDR3 DNA follows: TGCAGCGTTGAAGAAGGTCCCCCCCGGGCTTTCTTT. The full variable domain, completed using reference TRBV29-1 and TRBJ1-1, is SAVISQKPSRDICQRGTSLTIQCQVDSQVTMMFWYRQQPGQSLTLIATANQGSEATYESGFVIDKFPISRPNLTFSTLTVSNMSPEDSSIYLCSVEEGPPRAFFGQGTRLTVV.

A note on this clonotype: A junction boundary mismatches the germline segment, possibly from a read error. The chain has TRBV25-1 and TRBJ1-5, with D possibly TRBD1 on 5 matching bases. CDR1 and CDR2 from the germline V gene are MGHDK and SYGVNS. This CDR3 has 17 residues. The CDR3 nucleotides are TGTGCCAGCGGTGAATTCGGGGCAGATATTGCGAGTCAGCCCCAGCATTTT. Residues: CASGEFGADIASQPQHF.

This clonotype occurred many times. The genes are TRBV19 and TRBJ1-5, with D perhaps matching TRBD1 (5 bases). The germline V gene has CDR1 LNHDA and CDR2 SQIVND (reference sequence). V lost 3 bases to trimming and J lost 7 bases, with 10 bases between them. The CDR3 has 13 amino acids. The CDR3: CASSIGRDQPQHF. The CDR3 nucleotides read TGTGCCAGTAGTATTGGCAGGGACCAGCCCCAGCATTTT.

This clonotype was counted only a few times. The chain carries TRBV7-9 and TRBJ2-3; 7 positions match TRBD1. The CDR3 length is 16 residues. J lost 2 bases, V lost 0 bases, and 5 bases had no gene match. In germline, CDR1 is SEHNR, CDR2 FQNEAQ (reference sequence). The CDR3 bases are TGTGCCAGCAGCTTAGCGGGGACAGCATACACAGATACGCAGTATTTT. Translated: CASSLAGTAYTDTQYF.

In its sample, this clonotype was seen a few times. The chain is built from TRBV29-1 and TRBJ1-5; 8 nucleotides align to TRBD1. The CDR3 consists of 12 residues. Germline V gene lookup returns CDR1 SQVTM and CDR2 ANQGSEA. Trimming cost V 4 bases and J 11 bases; bases outside gene matches: 7. The CDR3 protein is CSVGFTGGAQHF. The CDR3, as DNA: TGCAGCGTTGGATTTACAGGGGGAGCCCAGCATTTT. The entire variable domain, with the rest obtained from reference TRBV29-1 and TRBJ1-5, is as follows: SAVISQKPSRDICQRGTSLTIQCQVDSQVTMMFWYRQQPGQSLTLIATANQGSEATYESGFVIDKFPISRPNLTFSTLTVSNMSPEDSSIYLCSVGFTGGAQHFGDGTRLSIL.

Notes on this clonotype: With a much larger clone just one base away, this may be a read error. The V gene is TRBV4-2, the J gene TRBJ2-5; no reliable D call. This CDR3 is 14 amino acids long. V was trimmed by 0 bases and J by 11 bases, leaving 16 bases between them. Germline V CDR1 and CDR2: LGHNA, YNFKEQ. The CDR3 region is CASSQEAPGNEQYF. The CDR3 DNA follows: TGTGCCAGCAGCCAAGAGGCGCCTGGCAATGAGCAGTACTTC.

Ten or more counts support this clonotype. Here the CDR3 reads CSVDQSQGAQYF. In DNA, the CDR3 is TGCAGCGTTGATCAGTCACAGGGTGCGCAGTACTTC. This chain links TRBV29-1 with TRBJ2-7; D is possibly TRBD1 (6 bases). Per germline, CDR1 SQVTM and CDR2 ANQGSEA. Trimming shortened V by 3 bases and J by 9 bases, and 15 bases separated the two germline ends. This CDR3 has 12 residues.

The V gene is TRBV7-2, the J gene TRBJ1-6; D gene ambiguous. CDR1 SGHTA and CDR2 FQGNSA come from the germline V gene. CDR3 size: 14 residues. V shed 8 bases and J shed 8 bases, with 16 bases lying between them. The CDR3 protein is CASGLSINDSPLHF. CDR3 nucleotide sequence: TGTGCCAGCGGTCTCTCGATTAATGATTCACCCCTCCACTTT. Variable domain in full (rest from reference TRBV7-2 and TRBJ1-6): GAGVSQSPSNKVTEKGKDVELRCDPISGHTALYWYRQSLGQGLEFLIYFQGNSAPDKSGLPSDRFSAERTGGSVSTLTIQRTQQEDSAVYLCASGLSINDSPLHFGNGTRLTVT.

This clonotype was seen a handful of times. The chain is built from TRBV5-1 and TRBJ1-1, with a weak D call TRBD1 (5 bases). This CDR3 spans 14 amino acids. The V end was cut by 0 bases, the J end by 4 bases, with 10 bases between. Germline assignment: CDR1 SGHRS and CDR2 YFSETQ. CDR3 nucleotides: TGCGCCAGCAGCTTGGGGGCTGGGGGCACTGAAGCTTTCTTT. Its translation: CASSLGAGGTEAFF.

This clonotype was detected a few times. V and J are TRBV7-9 and TRBJ1-2; a possible D gene is TRBD1 (6 bases). The CDR3 totals 14 residues. Trimming stripped 1 base from V and 8 bases from J, with 14 bases between. CDR1 is SEHNR and CDR2 is FQNEAQ in the germline V gene (reference sequence). CDR3 nucleotides: TGTGCCAGCAGCTTAGATTACAGGGCCCGGGGCTACACCTTC. Protein sequence: CASSLDYRARGYTF.

This clonotype was seen only a few times. The chain links TRBV5-1 to TRBJ1-1; maybe TRBD1 (6 bases). Germline V gene sequence: CDR1 SGHRS, CDR2 YFSETQ. Trimming took off 5 bases at V and 3 bases at J, with 14 bases between the two ends. The CDR3 totals 14 residues. The CDR3 DNA reads as TGCGCCAGCAGACCACAGGGTGTAGACACTGAAGCTTTCTTT. Protein product: CASRPQGVDTEAFF.

This clonotype turned up a few times. Here the CDR3 DNA reads TGTGCCAGCAGCCGGGACATGGGAGCGGAGCTCTATGGCTACACCTTC. It yields the protein CASSRDMGAELYGYTF. V usage is TRBV12-3 or TRBV12-4 and J usage is TRBJ1-2; D is perhaps TRBD1 (6 bases). This CDR3 comprises 16 residues. V was trimmed by 6 bases and J by 4 bases, leaving 21 bases between them.

Written as DNA, the CDR3 is TGTGCCAGCAGCCAACAACCAGGGGGCGGGGAGACCCAGTACTTC. Protein: CASSQQPGGGETQYF. The rearrangement uses TRBV14 and TRBJ2-5, with TRBD1 matching 8 bases. The CDR3 loop spans 15 amino acids. Germline V gene sequence: CDR1 SGHDN, CDR2 FVKESK. V was pared by 2 bases and J by 5 bases, with 7 bases of the junction left unmatched.

This clonotype was detected only once. The V call is TRBV6-5, the J call TRBJ2-7, with D maybe TRBD2 (6 bases). Looked up from germline, CDR1 is MNHEY and CDR2 is SVGAGI. V lost 0 bases and J 3 bases, leaving 9 bases between the germline ends. The CDR3 runs to 14 residues. CDR3 region: CASSYSVGGYEQYF. For the CDR3, the DNA is TGTGCCAGCAGTTACTCGGTGGGGGGCTACGAGCAGTACTTC.

The chain couples TRBV20-1 to TRBJ2-7; 7 nucleotides agree with TRBD1. Germline loops: CDR1 DFQATT, CDR2 SNEGSKA (reference sequence). The ends lost 5 bases at V and 2 bases at J; junction bases unmatched: 6. The CDR3 runs 13 residues. DNA for the CDR3: TGCAGTGCTCTCGGACAGGCTACCTACGAGCAGTACTTC. Translated: CSALGQATYEQYF.